Shown below are 18 T cell receptor beta chains from a single sample sequenced in a study of blood T cell repertoires in COVID-19. Sequencing used immunoSEQ multiplex PCR; TCRdb keeps in-frame clones, though not all of them. The sample has 55,000 to 75,000 clones; 75% to 90% are singletons. Source material: peripheral blood. Receptor source: a man in his forties or fifties with active COVID-19.

The chain uses TRBV6-5 and TRBJ1-1, with a weak D call TRBD1 (5 bases). CDR3 length: 15 residues. V shed 5 bases and J shed 3 bases, with 16 bases lying between them. CDR1 and CDR2 from the germline V gene are MNHEY and SVGAGI. CDR3: CASSILGGVDTEAFF. In DNA, the CDR3 is TGTGCCAGCAGTATCCTCGGGGGGGTGGACACTGAAGCTTTCTTT.

The chain couples TRBV5-6 to TRBJ1-1; a possible D gene is TRBD1 (5 bases). Trimming removed 0 bases at V and 6 bases at J, with 18 bases between. This CDR3 region has 16 residues. Looked up from germline, CDR1 is SGHDT and CDR2 is YYEEEE. This CDR3 is CASSLGGFGVGAEAFF. DNA of the CDR3: TGTGCCAGCAGCTTGGGTGGTTTTGGGGTAGGGGCTGAAGCTTTCTTT.

This clone was found a few times. CDR3 region: CASTPGLFGDTIYF. As DNA, the CDR3 is TGCGCCAGCACCCCAGGATTGTTTGGTGACACCATATATTTT. The rearrangement joins TRBV5-1 to TRBJ1-3; no reliable D call. The V and J ends lost 6 bases and 8 bases respectively, with 18 bases between them. The CDR3 is 14 residues long. CDR1 is SGHRS and CDR2 is YFSETQ in the germline V gene.

J is TRBJ1-4 and V is TRBV7-2; D remains ambiguous. This CDR3 region has 14 residues. V lost 0 bases and J lost 7, with 9 bases in between. Germline V CDR1 and CDR2: SGHTA, FQGNSA. The CDR3 DNA follows: TGTGCCAGCAGCTTAGCTTCAGTTTCTGAAAAACTGTTTTTT. Translation gives CASSLASVSEKLFF. The full variable domain, in which reference TRBV7-2 and TRBJ1-4 provide the parts outside the CDR3, is GAGVSQSPSNKVTEKGKDVELRCDPISGHTALYWYRQSLGQGLEFLIYFQGNSAPDKSGLPSDRFSAERTGGSVSTLTIQRTQQEDSAVYLCASSLASVSEKLFFGSGTQLSVL.

The rearrangement uses TRBV2 and TRBJ2-1, with 10 bases lining up with TRBD2. The germline CDR1 and CDR2 sequences are SNHLY and FYNNEI. The CDR3 loop spans 14 amino acids. V dropped 5 bases and J dropped 7; count of bases not matched to a gene: 5. CDR3 amino acids: CASSSSGRMNEQFF. Written as DNA, the CDR3 is TGTGCCAGCAGTTCTAGCGGGAGAATGAATGAGCAGTTCTTC.

The chain is built from TRBV5-6 and TRBJ1-6; TRBD1 matches at 9 bases. Trimming at V came to 1 base and at J to 9 bases, leaving 8 bases not matched to a gene. This CDR3 region has 16 residues. The germline V gene encodes CDR1 SGHDT and CDR2 YYEEEE. The CDR3 DNA sequence: TGTGCCAGCAGCTTGACCGGGACAGGGTTGTTTTCACCCCTCCACTTT. Protein: CASSLTGTGLFSPLHF.

The chain carries TRBV15 and TRBJ2-3, with D perhaps matching TRBD1 (6 bases). Germline-derived CDR1 and CDR2 are LNHNV and YYDKDF (reference sequence). Trimming stripped 2 bases from V and 0 bases from J, with 15 bases between. This CDR3 is built from 17 residues. The CDR3 nucleotides are TGTGCCACCAGCAGATTATCAGGGGTTACTAGCACAGATACGCAGTATTTT. Its protein is CATSRLSGVTSTDTQYF.

The J gene is TRBJ2-7, the V gene TRBV19; tentative D call: TRBD1 (5 bases). Trimming took 7 bases from V and 3 from J, leaving 13 bases between them. The CDR3 consists of 13 residues. Germline CDR1 LNHDA, CDR2 SQIVND (reference sequence). The CDR3 spells CASTSRAGYEQYF. CDR3 nucleotide sequence: TGTGCCAGTACGAGCAGGGCCGGCTACGAGCAGTACTTC.

The chain combines TRBV6-4 with TRBJ1-6; D not resolved. The germline gives CDR1 MRHNA, CDR2 SNTAGT. CDR3 length equals 13 residues. CDR3 in amino acids: CLPKPTLGSPLHF. In nucleotides, the CDR3 is TGTCTCCCCAAACCCACCCTAGGTTCACCCCTCCACTTT.

The V call is TRBV5-4, the J call TRBJ2-1, with 12 bases that match TRBD2. The germline CDR1 and CDR2 sequences are SGHNT and YYREEE (reference sequence). The CDR3 length is 15 residues. With 4 bases clipped from V and 4 bases from J, the junction kept 3 bases outside the gene matches. The CDR3 DNA is TGTGCCAGCAGCACCCTAGCGGGGGGGTACAATGAGCAGTTCTTC. Encoded protein: CASSTLAGGYNEQFF.

This clone was seen only a few times. V gene TRBV7-2 combines with J gene TRBJ1-3, with 8 nucleotides matching TRBD1. Per germline, CDR1 SGHTA and CDR2 FQGNSA. The CDR3 has 15 amino acids. V gave up 4 bases and J gave up 4 bases; unmatched junction bases: 6. The CDR3 loop reads CASSSRTGRGNTIYF. The CDR3 DNA follows: TGTGCCAGCAGCTCCCGGACAGGGAGAGGAAACACCATATATTTT.

The V call is TRBV3-1 (or the pseudogene TRBV3-2), the J call TRBJ2-7, with 9 bases lining up with TRBD1. The CDR3 runs to 16 residues. Looked up from germline, CDR1 is LGHDT and CDR2 is YNNKEL (reference sequence). After removal of 4 bases from V and 5 bases from J, the junction contained 12 bases not matched to a gene. DNA of the CDR3: TGTGCCAGCAGCCGGGATTCCGGGACAGGGTCCCACGAGCAGTACTTC. This gives the protein CASSRDSGTGSHEQYF.

The chain combines TRBV5-1 with TRBJ1-3; a weak D match, TRBD1 (6 bases). Trimming cost V 4 bases and J 0 bases, with 11 bases left between them. Germline values: CDR1 SGHRS, CDR2 YFSETQ. The CDR3 runs 15 residues. Written as DNA, the CDR3 is TGCGCCAGCAGCCTCGCAGGGGTCTCTGGAAACACCATATATTTT. It encodes CASSLAGVSGNTIYF.

The V and J genes are TRBV5-1 and TRBJ2-3; possibly TRBD2 for D (7 bases). The CDR3 length is 14 residues. V lost 4 bases and J 3 bases, leaving 12 bases between the germline ends. Germline CDR1 is SGHRS and CDR2 is YFSETQ. CDR3: CASSGGARTDTQYF. The CDR3 region has the DNA TGCGCCAGCAGCGGGGGGGCCCGGACAGATACGCAGTATTTT.

The table lists this clone with a count of one. This CDR3 is CASSSLKRANTGELFF. In nucleotides, the CDR3 is TGTGCCAGCAGTAGCTTGAAGAGAGCGAACACCGGGGAGCTGTTTTTT. The V gene is TRBV7-9, the J gene TRBJ2-2; D gene ambiguous. Per germline, CDR1 SEHNR and CDR2 FQNEAQ (reference sequence). The length of the CDR3 is 16 residues. V shed 6 bases and J shed 0 bases, with 14 bases lying between them.

The chain has TRBV19 and TRBJ2-7; tentatively, D is TRBD2 (5 bases). CDR1 is LNHDA and CDR2 is SQIVND in the germline V gene (reference sequence). V was trimmed by 10 bases and J by 7 bases, leaving 17 bases between them. The CDR3 is 12 amino acids. CDR3 in DNA: TGTGCCACTAGAACTAGGGTCGGGGAGCAGTACTTC. Residues: CATRTRVGEQYF. The entire variable domain, with the rest obtained from reference TRBV19 and TRBJ2-7, is as follows: DGGITQSPKYLFRKEGQNVTLSCEQNLNHDAMYWYRQDPGQGLRLIYYSQIVNDFQKGDIAEGYSVSREKKESFPLTVTSAQKNPTAFYLCATRTRVGEQYFGPGTRLTVT.

The gene calls are TRBV9 and TRBJ1-2, with D perhaps TRBD1 (5 bases). Trimming shortened V by 4 bases and J by 3 bases, and 19 bases separated the two germline ends. This CDR3 contains 16 residues. Germline V gives CDR1 SGDLS, CDR2 YYNGEE. CDR3 in DNA: TGTGCCAGCAGCCCTGACCCGGGGGGGAGGGACTATGGCTACACCTTC. Encoded protein: CASSPDPGGRDYGYTF.

The chain links TRBV9 to TRBJ2-1; TRBD1 might be the D (5 bases). The CDR3 has 15 amino acids. The germline V gene has CDR1 SGDLS and CDR2 YYNGEE. The V and J ends lost 0 bases and 3 bases respectively, with 10 bases between them. The CDR3 DNA is TGTGCCAGCAGCGTAGCAAAGGGGATCTACAATGAGCAGTTCTTC. Its translation is CASSVAKGIYNEQFF.